The 21 T cell receptor beta chains reported below all come from one sample, sequenced in a study of graft-versus-host responses after intestinal transplantation. Their recognized antigens are unknown. The repertoire was sequenced with immunoSEQ multiplex PCR; TCRdb's copy has only in-frame clones and lacks some. The table includes some 76,000 clones, about nine tenths detected once. The sample here was unstimulated CD8+ T cells sorted from spleen or lymph node cells, taken before transplant. These receptors originate from a human donor who was the organ donor for an intestinal transplant.

The genes are TRBV25-1 and TRBJ1-2; D may be TRBD1 (5 bases). CDR1 is MGHDK and CDR2 is SYGVNS in the germline V gene. The CDR3 consists of 15 residues. V lost 6 bases, J lost 8 bases, and 22 bases lay in between. CDR3 in DNA: TGTGCCAGCAGCCCCTCCGGGACCGGGCTCCACGGCTACACCTTC. Translating gives CASSPSGTGLHGYTF.

The CDR3 DNA sequence: TGCGCCAGCAGCTCGATGACAGGGGACTATGGCTACACCTTC. This gives the protein CASSSMTGDYGYTF. The chain has TRBV5-1 and TRBJ1-2; 8 nucleotides line up with TRBD1. CDR3 size: 14 residues. Trimming cost V 3 bases and J 3 bases; bases outside gene matches: 4. Germline CDR1 is SGHRS and CDR2 is YFSETQ.

V and J are TRBV4-1 and TRBJ2-7; 8 nucleotides align to TRBD1. The CDR3 spans 14 residues. The junction had 3 bases not matched to a gene; V was cut back by 3 bases and J by 2 bases. Germline V gene data show CDR1 as MGHRA and CDR2 as YSYEKL. Here the CDR3 reads CASSHADRAYEQYF. DNA for the CDR3: TGCGCCAGCAGCCATGCGGACAGGGCCTACGAGCAGTACTTC.

The rearrangement links TRBV6-1 to TRBJ2-7, with 8 bases matching TRBD1. Germline assignment: CDR1 MNHNS and CDR2 SASEGT. This CDR3 region has 21 residues. Trimming cost V 2 bases and J 6 bases; bases outside gene matches: 27. The CDR3 bases are TGTGCCAGCAGTGAATGGCCCATGGGACAGGTCGGAGGGATAGGCTTAGGCGAGCAGTACTTC. This gives the protein CASSEWPMGQVGGIGLGEQYF.

The chain uses TRBV11-2 and TRBJ1-6; D gene ambiguous. Trimming left V 4 bases short and J 3 bases short, with 7 bases between. The CDR3 length is 14 residues. The germline V gene has CDR1 SGHAT and CDR2 FQNNGV. The CDR3 here is CASSSSLYNSPLHF. In DNA form, the CDR3 reads TGTGCCAGCAGCTCCTCCCTCTATAATTCACCCCTCCACTTT. The full variable domain, completed using reference TRBV11-2 and TRBJ1-6, is EAGVAQSPRYKIIEKRQSVAFWCNPISGHATLYWYQQILGQGPKLLIQFQNNGVVDDSQLPKDRFSAERLKGVDSTLKIQPAKLEDSAVYLCASSSSLYNSPLHFGNGTRLTVT.

The CDR3 protein is CASMLRGQGSLNIQYF. In DNA form, the CDR3 reads TGTGCCAGCATGCTTCGGGGACAGGGATCGTTGAACATTCAGTACTTC. The chain combines TRBV2 with TRBJ2-4, with 9 bases fitting TRBD1. Germline values: CDR1 SNHLY, CDR2 FYNNEI. The V gene end was trimmed by 7 bases and the J gene end by 7 bases; junction bases not matched to a gene: 14. The CDR3 spans 16 residues.

The rearrangement joins TRBV4-1 to TRBJ2-2; D may be TRBD1 (6 bases). This CDR3 is built from 17 residues. V dropped 2 bases and J dropped 4 bases, with 17 bases sitting between them. The germline gives CDR1 MGHRA, CDR2 YSYEKL. Here the CDR3 reads CASSQSSISGATGELFF. The CDR3 coding sequence is TGCGCCAGCAGCCAAAGCTCTATTTCAGGGGCCACCGGGGAGCTGTTTTTT.

The chain employs TRBV7-9 and TRBJ2-3; D unresolved. CDR1 is SEHNR and CDR2 is FQNEAQ in the germline V gene (reference sequence). The CDR3 length is 12 residues. V was cut by 0 bases and J by 5 bases, with 3 bases left in between. This CDR3 is CASSLAIDTQYF. CDR3 DNA sequence: TGTGCCAGCAGCTTAGCGATAGATACGCAGTATTTT.

This clone was detected once. This chain joins TRBV15 and TRBJ1-4; possibly TRBD1 for D (5 bases). The length of the CDR3 is 15 residues. Germline V lookup: CDR1 LNHNV, CDR2 YYDKDF (reference sequence). The ends were cut back, 1 base at V and 7 bases at J, with 13 bases in the middle. This CDR3 reads CATSRARQGTEKLFF. CDR3 DNA sequence: TGTGCCACCAGCAGAGCGAGGCAGGGTACTGAAAAACTGTTTTTT.

The chain joins TRBV19 to TRBJ1-2; no firm D call. The CDR3 is made up of 16 amino acids. Looked up from germline, CDR1 is LNHDA and CDR2 is SQIVND (reference sequence). V shed 7 bases and J shed 3 bases, with 21 bases lying between them. CDR3 DNA sequence: TGTGCCAGTACTGCCCAACCCTTAGCTTATGACTATGGCTACACCTTC. It specifies CASTAQPLAYDYGYTF. The full variable domain, completed using reference TRBV19 and TRBJ1-2, is DGGITQSPKYLFRKEGQNVTLSCEQNLNHDAMYWYRQDPGQGLRLIYYSQIVNDFQKGDIAEGYSVSREKKESFPLTVTSAQKNPTAFYLCASTAQPLAYDYGYTFGSGTRLTVV.

This rearrangement joins TRBV28 to TRBJ2-2, with 9 nucleotides matching TRBD1. The germline gives CDR1 MDHEN, CDR2 SYDVKM. V lost 3 bases to trimming and J lost 7 bases; unmatched junction nucleotides: 6. There are 15 residues in the CDR3. CDR3 loop: CASSFDRGRNGELFF. For the CDR3, the DNA is TGTGCCAGCAGTTTCGACAGGGGGAGGAACGGGGAGCTGTTTTTT.

This clone was counted a few times. This chain links TRBV29-1 with TRBJ2-7; tentative D call: TRBD1 (6 bases). The CDR3 runs to 13 residues. The germline V gene has CDR1 SQVTM and CDR2 ANQGSEA. V lost 8 bases to trimming and J lost 0 bases, with 14 bases between them. CDR3 residues: CSFFDRYSYEQYF. DNA for the CDR3: TGCAGCTTCTTCGACAGGTACTCCTACGAGCAGTACTTC.

V usage is TRBV4-1 and J usage is TRBJ2-1; weak D call: TRBD2 (6 bases). The V end was cut by 4 bases, the J end by 4 bases, with 17 bases between. Germline CDR1 is MGHRA and CDR2 is YSYEKL. The CDR3 covers 16 residues. The CDR3 sequence: CASSLSGGVPYNEQFF. CDR3 in DNA: TGCGCCAGCAGCCTTTCGGGCGGGGTACCTTACAATGAGCAGTTCTTC.

This clone occurred once. This chain joins TRBV4-1 and TRBJ1-2; the D gene is possibly TRBD1 (5 bases). CDR1 and CDR2 (germline): MGHRA, YSYEKL. This CDR3 comprises 16 residues. The germline V and J ends were trimmed by 0 bases and 7 bases, with 18 bases remaining between them. CDR3 nucleotide sequence: TGCGCCAGCAGCCAAGATGACGGCCCCTGGGGCGCTGGCTACACCTTC. This encodes CASSQDDGPWGAGYTF.

The chain links TRBV4-1 to TRBJ2-1; 9 nucleotides match TRBD1. The CDR3 consists of 15 residues. Looked up from germline, CDR1 is MGHRA and CDR2 is YSYEKL. The J segment lost 3 bases and the V segment lost 3 bases, leaving 3 bases of the junction unmatched. CDR3 sequence reads: CASSQGDRDYNEQFF. Written as DNA, the CDR3 is TGCGCCAGCAGCCAGGGGGACAGGGACTACAATGAGCAGTTCTTC.

The rearrangement links TRBV10-3 to TRBJ2-1; D may be TRBD1 or TRBD2 (5 bases each). The germline V gene encodes CDR1 ENHRY and CDR2 SYGVKD. Trimming removed 7 bases at V and 10 bases at J, with 17 bases between. There are 13 residues in the CDR3. As DNA, the CDR3 is TGTGCCATCACCGGGGACGGACCGCAGGAGCAGTTCTTC. This encodes CAITGDGPQEQFF.

The count of this clone is one. V gene TRBV28 combines with J gene TRBJ2-3; tentatively, D is TRBD2 (6 bases). The germline V gene encodes CDR1 MDHEN and CDR2 SYDVKM. The CDR3 spans 14 residues. Trimming took off 2 bases at V and 2 bases at J, with 8 bases between the two ends. The CDR3 coding sequence is TGTGCCAGCAGTTTAGAGGACTACACAGATACGCAGTATTTT. It specifies CASSLEDYTDTQYF.

The rearrangement links TRBV7-9 to TRBJ2-5; 9 bases fit TRBD2. CDR1 and CDR2 (germline): SEHNR, FQNEAQ (reference sequence). Trimming took 5 bases from V and 6 from J; bases not matched to a gene: 13. The CDR3 runs to 16 residues. The CDR3 DNA reads as TGTGCCAGCAGCCCCCTTTTGGCGGGGGGGCCCAAGACCCAGTACTTC. Protein: CASSPLLAGGPKTQYF.

This rearrangement joins TRBV19 to TRBJ1-5; D may be TRBD1 (6 bases). This CDR3 spans 15 amino acids. The germline V and J ends were trimmed by 5 bases and 0 bases, with 11 bases remaining between them. Germline V lookup: CDR1 LNHDA, CDR2 SQIVND (reference sequence). For the CDR3, the DNA is TGTGCCAGTAGTCAACAGGGAACTAGCAATCAGCCCCAGCATTTT. This translates into CASSQQGTSNQPQHF.

The chain carries TRBV11-2 and TRBJ1-5, with a tentative D call TRBD1 (5 bases). Per germline, CDR1 SGHAT and CDR2 FQNNGV. CDR3 length: 17 residues. Trimming pared 1 base from V and 0 bases from J, leaving 13 bases between. CDR3 sequence reads: CASSLVGLTYSNQPQHF. The CDR3, as DNA: TGTGCCAGCAGCTTAGTGGGGCTAACCTATAGCAATCAGCCCCAGCATTTT.

This clone was detected only a few times. The rearrangement uses TRBV6-5 and TRBJ2-1; D is ambiguous. This CDR3 is 12 amino acids long. Trimming left V 6 bases short and J 8 bases short, with 11 bases between. Germline CDR1 reads MNHEY; CDR2 reads SVGAGI. The CDR3 DNA is TGTGCCAGCAGCCGCAACGGTGATGAGCAGTTCTTC. As protein: CASSRNGDEQFF.